This passage covers 20 T cell receptor beta chains from one sample sequenced in a study of control samples from healthy donors and cancer patients. Clones were read by immunoSEQ multiplex PCR, and TCRdb kept only the in-frame ones, dropping some. The repertoire holds some 80,000 clones, with 92% as singletons. Sequenced input: blood. The receptors come from a woman aged 55-69 years in good health.

The chain couples TRBV28 to TRBJ1-4; TRBD1 matches at 10 bases. J lost 13 bases, V lost 6 bases, and 14 bases had no gene match. This CDR3 spans 15 amino acids. Germline CDR1 is MDHEN and CDR2 is SYDVKM. CDR3 nucleotide sequence: TGTGCCAGCAGGACCGGGACAGGGGCCGAGGCCAGACTGTTTTTT. Protein sequence: CASRTGTGAEARLFF.

The chain employs TRBV10-3 and TRBJ2-2; 7 positions agree with TRBD2. The J segment lost 0 bases and the V segment lost 5 bases, leaving 6 bases of the junction unmatched. This CDR3 contains 16 residues. CDR1 and CDR2 from the germline V gene are ENHRY and SYGVKD. CDR3 region: CAISRSGTTNTGELFF. The CDR3 DNA follows: TGTGCCATCAGTCGATCCGGGACTACGAACACCGGGGAGCTGTTTTTT.

The V gene is TRBV28, the J gene TRBJ1-3; maybe TRBD1 (5 bases). Germline CDR1 is MDHEN and CDR2 is SYDVKM. The CDR3 is 17 amino acids. V was clipped by 3 bases and J by 2 bases, with 17 bases between them. DNA for the CDR3: TGTGCCAGCAGTTTGTTCCTCGTGGGGGGAACTGGAAACACCATATATTTT. It specifies CASSLFLVGGTGNTIYF.

The chain links TRBV5-8 to TRBJ2-7, with 8 bases identical to TRBD1. CDR1 and CDR2 (germline): SGHTS, YDEGEE. This CDR3 contains 15 residues. With V trimmed by 4 bases and J by 2 bases, 8 bases remained unmatched. This CDR3 reads CASSRTGTGPYEQYF. The DNA of the CDR3 is TGTGCCAGCAGCCGGACCGGGACAGGCCCCTACGAGCAGTACTTC. The complete variable domain, with remaining parts taken from reference TRBV5-8 and TRBJ2-7, reads EAGVTQSPTHLIKTRGQQATLRCSPISGHTSVYWYQQALGLGLQFLLWYDEGEERNRGNFPPRFSGRQFPNYSSELNVNALELEDSALYLCASSRTGTGPYEQYFGPGTRLTVT.

This clone occurred a few times. This sequence joins TRBV7-8 and TRBJ2-3; 11 nucleotides line up with TRBD2. Germline values: CDR1 SGHVS, CDR2 FQNEAQ. The CDR3 is 16 amino acids. Trimming took 6 bases from V and 5 from J; bases not matched to a gene: 10. CDR3 loop: CASSTVAGGGIDTQYF. The CDR3, as DNA: TGTGCCAGCAGTACAGTAGCGGGAGGGGGTATAGATACGCAGTATTTT.

The genes are TRBV15 and TRBJ1-1, with 7 bases that match TRBD1. The CDR3 spans 14 residues. Unmatched junction bases numbered 7, after V lost 3 bases and J lost 6 bases. CDR1 and CDR2 (germline): LNHNV, YYDKDF (reference sequence). The CDR3 is CATSSSRDRAEAFF. The CDR3 nucleotides read TGTGCCACCAGCAGTTCCCGGGACAGAGCTGAAGCTTTCTTT. Combining the CDR3 with reference TRBV15 and TRBJ1-1 gives the whole variable domain DAMVIQNPRYQVTQFGKPVTLSCSQTLNHNVMYWYQQKSSQAPKLLFHYYDKDFNNEADTPDNFQSRRPNTSFCFLDIRSPGLGDTAMYLCATSSSRDRAEAFFGQGTRLTVV.

The gene calls are TRBV6-5 and TRBJ1-5; D remains ambiguous. Per the germline V gene, CDR1 is MNHEY and CDR2 is SVGAGI. Trimming removed 6 bases from V and 0 bases from J, with 9 bases in between. The CDR3 length is 14 residues. Here the CDR3 DNA reads TGTGCCAGCAGCAGAGGATATAGCAATCAGCCCCAGCATTTT. Its protein is CASSRGYSNQPQHF.

The V gene is TRBV2, the J gene TRBJ1-6; D is perhaps TRBD1 (5 bases). Trimming stripped 1 base from V and 3 bases from J, with 10 bases between. The germline V gene has CDR1 SNHLY and CDR2 FYNNEI. This CDR3 is 16 amino acids long. CDR3 in DNA: TGTGCCAGCAGTGAAGAGGGGACCAGCTATAATTCACCCCTCCACTTT. It specifies CASSEEGTSYNSPLHF.

The genes are TRBV3-1 (or the pseudogene TRBV3-2) and TRBJ1-5; no definite D call. The CDR3 has 20 amino acids. Germline V gene lookup returns CDR1 LGHDT and CDR2 YNNKEL (reference sequence). The V gene lost 3 bases and the J gene lost 5 bases, with 29 bases spanning the gap. CDR3 sequence (DNA): TGTGCCAGCAGCCACAAAAGAGCCCCTCTCTATCGGGTGCGGGATCAGCCCCAGCATTTT. Its translation: CASSHKRAPLYRVRDQPQHF.

The V call is TRBV3-1 (or the pseudogene TRBV3-2), the J call TRBJ2-4; D may match TRBD1 or TRBD2 (6 bases each). There are 15 residues in the CDR3. V lost 1 base and J lost 6, with 13 bases in between. In germline, CDR1 is LGHDT, CDR2 YNNKEL (reference sequence). In nucleotides, the CDR3 is TGTGCCAGCAGCCAAGGGTCCGGGGGCAGAAACATTCAGTACTTC. Amino acids: CASSQGSGGRNIQYF.

The gene calls are TRBV30 and TRBJ2-2, with 9 bases aligning to TRBD2. This CDR3 region has 17 residues. Germline-derived CDR1 and CDR2 are GTSNPN and SVGIG (reference sequence). The J segment lost 7 bases and the V segment lost 2 bases, leaving 14 bases of the junction unmatched. The CDR3 reads CAWSSESGRSYHGELFF. CDR3 DNA sequence: TGTGCCTGGAGTTCGGAGAGCGGGAGGAGCTATCACGGGGAGCTGTTTTTT.

The chain couples TRBV5-3 to TRBJ1-5, with 7 nucleotides matching TRBD1. TRBV5-3 is known as an ORF, though its function is uncertain. The CDR3 is made up of 15 amino acids. With 3 bases clipped from V and 2 bases from J, the junction kept 5 bases outside the gene matches. The CDR3 region has the DNA TGTGCCAGAAGCTGGAGGGGGCGCGGCAATCAGCCCCAGCATTTT. Translating it yields CARSWRGRGNQPQHF.

This chain joins TRBV18 and TRBJ1-3; D gene ambiguous. V was trimmed by 4 bases and J by 0 bases, leaving 10 bases between them. The germline CDR1 and CDR2 sequences are KGHSH and LQKENI. The length of the CDR3 is 15 residues. DNA for the CDR3: TGTGCCAGCTCACAGACCAGAGACTCTGGAAACACCATATATTTT. Translation gives CASSQTRDSGNTIYF.

The chain combines TRBV10-3 with TRBJ2-7; possibly TRBD1 for D (5 bases). The germline CDR1 and CDR2 sequences are ENHRY and SYGVKD. The CDR3 spans 12 residues. V shed 6 bases and J shed 6 bases, with 12 bases lying between them. CDR3 amino acids: CAISPDRSEQYF. Written as DNA, the CDR3 is TGTGCCATCAGCCCCGACAGAAGCGAGCAGTACTTC.

J is TRBJ1-5 and V is TRBV28; TRBD1 is a possible D gene (5 bases). Germline V gene sequence: CDR1 MDHEN, CDR2 SYDVKM. The V gene lost 6 bases and the J gene lost 0 bases, with 9 bases spanning the gap. There are 14 residues in the CDR3. CDR3 loop: CASRGDYSNQPQHF. CDR3 DNA sequence: TGTGCCAGCAGGGGGGATTATAGCAATCAGCCCCAGCATTTT.

V is TRBV24-1 and J is TRBJ2-3; D is possibly TRBD1 (6 bases). V gave up 4 bases and J gave up 6 bases, with 10 bases separating them. Germline CDR1 and CDR2: KGHDR and SFDVKD. The CDR3 has 13 amino acids. This CDR3 reads CATSDWTADTQYF. The DNA for the CDR3 is TGTGCCACCAGTGACTGGACAGCGGATACGCAGTATTTT.

This chain uses TRBV4-1 with TRBJ1-4; D is perhaps TRBD1 (5 bases). The V end lost 0 bases, the J end lost 4 bases, and 9 bases lay between the germline ends. CDR3 length equals 15 residues. Germline CDR1 reads MGHRA; CDR2 reads YSYEKL. CDR3 residues: CASSQDGAGNEKLFF. In nucleotides, the CDR3 is TGCGCCAGCAGCCAAGATGGGGCAGGTAATGAAAAACTGTTTTTT.

The gene calls are TRBV2 and TRBJ1-5, with D tentatively TRBD1 (5 bases). The CDR3 is made up of 13 amino acids. V lost 5 bases and J 7 bases, leaving 12 bases between the germline ends. The germline V gene has CDR1 SNHLY and CDR2 FYNNEI. CDR3 loop: CASSSGMEQPQHF. CDR3 sequence (DNA): TGTGCCAGCAGTTCAGGGATGGAACAGCCCCAGCATTTT.

This chain uses TRBV5-1 with TRBJ1-1; the match to TRBD1 covers 9 bases. The J segment lost 7 bases and the V segment lost 3 bases, leaving 4 bases of the junction unmatched. CDR1 SGHRS and CDR2 YFSETQ come from the germline V gene. The CDR3 loop spans 13 amino acids. CDR3 region: CASSSGQGLEAFF. The CDR3 bases are TGCGCCAGCAGCTCTGGACAGGGGCTTGAAGCTTTCTTT.

This chain connects TRBV28 to TRBJ1-2; TRBD1 agrees at 8 bases. The CDR3 extends over 15 amino acids. The V and J ends lost 10 bases and 8 bases, in that order; junction bases with no gene match: 18. Germline V gives CDR1 MDHEN, CDR2 SYDVKM. CDR3 DNA sequence: TGTGCCACCACAGGGGGAGGGACAGCCTCTAAAGGCTACACCTTC. It yields the protein CATTGGGTASKGYTF.